This record looks at one T cell receptor (beta chain) sequence and its context. Its antigen is unknown. After removal of 4 bases from V and 2 bases from J, the junction contained 7 bases not matched to a gene. Germline V gives CDR1 MNHEY, CDR2 SVGAGI. This CDR3 is 16 amino acids long. What was amplified from RNA transcripts were TCR beta CDR3 regions. Researchers ran a first-round RT-PCR on the TCR CDR3 using the HTBI primer set. MiXCR, run by TCRdb on the multiplex PCR reads, gives a single entry per CDR3 protein. The sample has approximately 610,000 distinct CDR3 sequences, about 15% seen once. Patients were excluded because of uncontrolled infection, other autoimmune disease, pregnancy or lactation. This entry is derived from a study of T cells in Graves' hyperthyroidism and ophthalmopathy. Study-wide findings and caveats: Patients with ophthalmopathy were separated from those with stable hyperthyroidism by a 13 V-J model.

The rearrangement uses TRBV6-5 and TRBJ2-7; 11 nucleotides align to TRBD1. The sequenced sample was blood. The source of this sequence is a woman aged 40 to 50 with Graves' ophthalmopathy. As DNA, the CDR3 is TGTGCCAGCAGTTGGGGACAGGGGGGCGGACCCTACGAGCAGTACTTC. It codes for CASSWGQGGGPYEQYF.